Shown below are 17 T cell receptor beta chains from a single sample sequenced in a study of T cells in Graves' hyperthyroidism and ophthalmopathy. TCR beta CDR3 sequences were amplified from RNA transcripts. HTBI primers drove first-round RT-PCR of the TCR CDR3. One entry per CDR3 protein results from TCRdb running MiXCR on the multiplex PCR reads. The sample has 300,000 to 400,000 distinct CDR3 sequences; around 13% are singletons. Sequenced input: blood. These receptors originate from a woman aged 25 to 39 with Graves' ophthalmopathy.

This clonotype was counted at least ten times. The J gene is TRBJ2-1, the V gene TRBV20-1, with 7 bases lining up with TRBD1. Germline V CDR1 and CDR2: DFQATT, SNEGSKA (reference sequence). The junction had 10 bases not matched to a gene; V was cut back by 5 bases and J by 0 bases. The CDR3 runs to 16 residues. CDR3 bases: TGCAGTGCTCACGACAACAGGGGTAGCTCCTACAATGAGCAGTTCTTC. This sequence encodes CSAHDNRGSSYNEQFF.

This clonotype is a singleton in its sample. The rearrangement uses TRBV10-3 and TRBJ1-3; D remains ambiguous. The CDR3 length is 14 residues. The germline CDR1 and CDR2 sequences are ENHRY and SYGVKD. V lost 11 bases, J lost 0 bases, and 14 bases lay in between. CDR3 in DNA: TGTGCCGCCCAAGGAGAGAGCTCTGGAAACACCATATATTTT. Its translation is CAAQGESSGNTIYF.

This clonotype was detected many times. The chain is built from TRBV13 and TRBJ2-2; no definite D call. The CDR3 consists of 13 residues. Germline assignment: CDR1 PRHDT and CDR2 FYEKMQ (reference sequence). V was cut by 5 bases and J by 5 bases, with 9 bases left in between. The CDR3 DNA reads TGTGCCAGCAGCAGAGAACAGACCGGGGAGCTGTTTTTT. Translated, it gives CASSREQTGELFF.

The rearrangement joins TRBV9 to TRBJ2-6, with 9 bases identical to TRBD1. Germline V gene lookup returns CDR1 SGDLS and CDR2 YYNGEE. CDR3 size: 18 residues. J gave up 3 bases and V 0 bases, and 7 bases lay outside the gene matches. CDR3 sequence reads: CASSVEQGAFYGANVLTF. For the CDR3, the DNA is TGTGCCAGCAGCGTAGAACAGGGGGCTTTCTATGGGGCCAACGTCCTGACTTTC. The full variable domain, rest sourced from reference TRBV9 and TRBJ2-6, is DSGVTQTPKHLITATGQRVTLRCSPRSGDLSVYWYQQSLDQGLQFLIQYYNGEERAKGNILERFSAQQFPDLHSELNLSSLELGDSALYFCASSVEQGAFYGANVLTFGAGSRLTVL.

This clonotype was counted at least ten times. This chain links TRBV20-1 with TRBJ2-3, with TRBD2 matching 13 bases. The CDR3 covers 19 residues. The germline V gene encodes CDR1 DFQATT and CDR2 SNEGSKA (reference sequence). With 1 base clipped from V and 2 bases from J, the junction kept 12 bases outside the gene matches. This chain's CDR3 is CSARVRTSGGASNTDTQYF. The CDR3, as DNA: TGCAGTGCTAGAGTAAGAACTAGCGGGGGGGCCTCGAACACAGATACGCAGTATTTT.

This clonotype has ten or more counts. CDR3 in amino acids: CASSLATGGGMSTEAFF. DNA for the CDR3: TGTGCCAGCAGTTTAGCGACAGGGGGCGGGATGAGCACTGAAGCTTTCTTT. The rearrangement links TRBV27 to TRBJ1-1; TRBD1 matches 10 bases. V dropped 2 bases and J dropped 4; count of bases not matched to a gene: 10. Germline-derived CDR1 and CDR2 are MNHEY and SMNVEV (reference sequence). The CDR3 has 17 amino acids.

The chain is built from TRBV6-1 and TRBJ1-1; 7 nucleotides line up with TRBD1. Germline V lookup: CDR1 MNHNS, CDR2 SASEGT. With V trimmed by 4 bases and J by 1 base, 3 bases remained unmatched. CDR3 length equals 14 residues. CDR3: CASSAGQENTEAFF. The CDR3 coding sequence is TGTGCCAGCAGTGCCGGACAGGAGAACACTGAAGCTTTCTTT.

This clonotype was counted ten times or more. V is TRBV3-1 and J is TRBJ1-6, with TRBD1 matching over 9 bases. The CDR3 contains 13 residues. Germline assignment: CDR1 LGHDT and CDR2 YNNKEL (reference sequence). Germline trimming cut 1 base from V and 16 bases from J; bases unmatched to any gene: 5. In DNA, the CDR3 is TGTGCCAGCAGCCAAGTGGGACAGGGTGGGCTCCACTTT. This encodes CASSQVGQGGLHF.

Ten or more counts support this clonotype. This chain joins TRBV28 and TRBJ2-1; maybe TRBD1 (6 bases). Per germline, CDR1 MDHEN and CDR2 SYDVKM. Trimming pared 4 bases from V and 6 bases from J, leaving 22 bases between. The CDR3 spans 17 residues. CDR3 region: CASSSSGQPRPTNEQFF. In DNA form, the CDR3 reads TGTGCCAGCAGTTCGTCTGGACAGCCAAGGCCCACCAATGAGCAGTTCTTC.

Ten or more counts support this clonotype. This CDR3 reads CSVENPGQGDTEAFF. In DNA, the CDR3 is TGCAGCGTTGAAAACCCGGGACAGGGTGACACTGAAGCTTTCTTT. V gene TRBV29-1 combines with J gene TRBJ1-1; 9 bases align to TRBD1. This CDR3 contains 15 residues. The J segment lost 3 bases and the V segment lost 2 bases, leaving 7 bases of the junction unmatched. The germline gives CDR1 SQVTM, CDR2 ANQGSEA.

Ten or more counts support this clonotype. The chain couples TRBV12-3 or TRBV12-4 to TRBJ2-1; perhaps TRBD1 as D (6 bases). Deletions cut 4 bases from V and 3 bases from J, with 19 bases between. The CDR3 is 17 amino acids. The CDR3 sequence: CASSSPPTGYGYNEQFF. The CDR3 DNA reads TGTGCCAGCAGTTCACCGCCTACAGGGTATGGCTACAATGAGCAGTTCTTC.

This chain links TRBV5-4 with TRBJ2-7; D ambiguous. The V end lost 4 bases, the J end lost 2 bases, and 16 bases lay between the germline ends. The germline V gene encodes CDR1 SGHNT and CDR2 YYREEE (reference sequence). The CDR3 consists of 15 residues. CDR3 loop: CASSPGGEVPYEQYF. In DNA form, the CDR3 reads TGTGCCAGCAGCCCCGGTGGCGAAGTGCCCTACGAGCAGTACTTC.

This clonotype was found many times. The chain joins TRBV29-1 to TRBJ1-2; D is ambiguous. Germline CDR1 and CDR2: SQVTM and ANQGSEA. V was shortened by 1 base and J by 2 bases, with 5 bases between the two germline ends. The CDR3 length is 12 residues. The CDR3 is CSVEASNYGYTF. CDR3 nucleotides: TGCAGCGTTGAAGCATCGAACTATGGCTACACCTTC.

As for this clonotype: A read error may produce the germline difference seen at one junction end. The J gene is TRBJ2-5, the V gene TRBV7-3; D possibly matches TRBD1 or TRBD2 (6 bases each). The CDR3 runs 14 residues. Germline assignment: CDR1 SGHTA and CDR2 FQGTGA. CDR3 in amino acids: CASSLWGAGETQYF. The CDR3 DNA reads as TGTGCTAGCAGCTTGTGGGGGGCAGGGGAGACCCAGTACTTC.

This clonotype has ten or more counts. The CDR3 spells CSARAVGNGQETQYF. For the CDR3, the DNA is TGCAGTGCTAGAGCCGTGGGGAACGGCCAAGAGACCCAGTACTTC. The chain is built from TRBV20-1 and TRBJ2-5; D not certain. CDR1 is DFQATT, CDR2 SNEGSKA, per germline (reference sequence). This CDR3 contains 15 residues. The ends were cut back, 1 base at V and 1 base at J, with 13 bases in the middle.

Concerning this clonotype: This may come from a read error, since a much larger clone is one base off. The CDR3 DNA sequence: TGCAGTGCTATTCGGGACACTGGCAATCAGCCCCAGCATTTT. Its translation: CSAIRDTGNQPQHF. This chain connects TRBV20-1 to TRBJ1-5, with a tentative D call TRBD1 (6 bases). This CDR3 is 14 amino acids long. Germline V gene data show CDR1 as DFQATT and CDR2 as SNEGSKA (reference sequence). V was pared by 4 bases and J by 2 bases, with 12 bases between.

CDR3 in amino acids: CASSYLARASTDTQYF. In DNA, the CDR3 is TGTGCCAGCAGTTACTTAGCGAGGGCTAGCACAGATACGCAGTATTTT. V and J are TRBV6-5 and TRBJ2-3, with D possibly matching TRBD2 (5 bases). The CDR3 has 16 residues. CDR1 and CDR2 (germline): MNHEY, SVGAGI. V was shortened by 1 base and J by 0 bases, with 11 bases between the two germline ends.